The rows below give T cell receptor beta chains drawn from one sample of a study of neoadjuvant anti-PD-1 for oral cavity cancer. Profiled with immunoSEQ multiplex PCR; TCRdb holds only in-frame clones, not every one. The repertoire holds approximately 67,000 clones, with around 80% as singletons. The specimen comprised PBMCs, sampled before nivolumab (anti-PD-1) treatment. Receptors originate from a person aged 40 to 85 with oral cavity squamous cell carcinoma. Both conserved end residues are part of each CDR3. D genes are given only for firm matches. Some rows mark clone size as missing; the rest say once, few, many or name a class of expanded clone.

-	TRBV9	-	TRBJ1-2	CASGGTPPYGYTF	TGTGCCAGCGGGGGGACACCGCCTTATGGCTACACCTTC
-	TRBV18	-	TRBJ1-4	CASSPPGLRDREKLFF	TGTGCCAGCTCACCCCCAGGTCTGAGGGATAGAGAAAAACTGTTTTTT
-	TRBV9	-	TRBJ1-1	CASRRGTPGMNTEAFF	TGTGCCAGTAGGCGGGGCACACCCGGCATGAACACTGAAGCTTTCTTT
few	TRBV10-3	-	TRBJ1-2	CAISTDLNYGYTF	TGTGCCATCAGTACAGACCTGAACTATGGCTACACCTTC
few	TRBV11-2	TRBD2	TRBJ2-7	CASSLVSGRGMHF	TGTGCCAGCAGCTTAGTTTCGGGGAGGGGAATGCACTTC
-	TRBV5-1	TRBD1	TRBJ1-6	CASTEKEGQGPHSYNSPLHF	TGCGCCAGCACCGAAAAGGAGGGACAGGGTCCCCACTCCTATAATTCACCCCTCCACTTT
-	TRBV5-1	-	TRBJ2-7	CASRGQLYEQYF	TGCGCCAGCAGGGGACAACTCTACGAGCAGTACTTC
-	TRBV29-1	-	TRBJ1-5	CSVDFGGIGAQHF	TGCAGCGTTGACTTCGGGGGGATTGGGGCCCAGCATTTT
-	TRBV4-1	TRBD1	TRBJ2-1	CASSRTGNNEQFF	TGCGCCAGCAGCCGGACAGGGAACAATGAGCAGTTCTTC
-	TRBV5-1	-	TRBJ1-4	CASSPRGAIGEKLFF	TGCGCCAGCAGCCCCCGCGGGGCAATCGGGGAAAAACTGTTTTTT
-	TRBV2	-	TRBJ2-7	CASRDGYHEQYF	TGTGCCAGCAGGGACGGTTACCACGAGCAGTACTTC
-	TRBV6-1	-	TRBJ1-2	CASREVGRPGYTF	TGTGCCAGCAGAGAGGTCGGCAGGCCTGGCTACACCTTC
few	TRBV5-1	TRBD1	TRBJ2-7	CASSLGGTGESEQYF	TGCGCCAGCAGCTTGGGAGGGACAGGGGAGTCCGAGCAGTACTTC
-	TRBV28	TRBD1	TRBJ1-1	CASSFAAGGSTEAFF	TGTGCCAGCAGTTTCGCGGCAGGGGGTAGCACTGAAGCTTTCTTT
-	TRBV19	-	TRBJ2-1	CASSLQQGRDEQFF	TGTGCCAGTAGTCTCCAACAGGGTAGGGATGAGCAGTTCTTC
-	TRBV7-8	-	TRBJ2-7	CASSLGHSYEQYF	TGTGCCAGCAGCTTAGGACACTCCTACGAGCAGTACTTC
-	TRBV5-1	TRBD2	TRBJ2-5	CASSIGIGTSGSGGTQYF	TGCGCCAGCAGCATAGGAATCGGGACTAGCGGGAGCGGGGGGACCCAGTACTTC